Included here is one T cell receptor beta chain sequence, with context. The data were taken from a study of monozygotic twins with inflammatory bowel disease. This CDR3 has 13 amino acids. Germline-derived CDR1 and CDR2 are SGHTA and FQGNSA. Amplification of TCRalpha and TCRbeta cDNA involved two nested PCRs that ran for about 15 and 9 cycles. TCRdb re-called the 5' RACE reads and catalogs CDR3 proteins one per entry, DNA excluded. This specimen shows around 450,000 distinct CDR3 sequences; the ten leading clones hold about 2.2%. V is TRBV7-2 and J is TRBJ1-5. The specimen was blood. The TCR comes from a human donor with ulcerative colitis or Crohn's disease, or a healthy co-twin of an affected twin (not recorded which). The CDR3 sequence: CASSIKSNQPQHF.